A selection of T cell receptor beta chains follows, all from one sample in a study of early stage breast cancer tumors. TCRdb keeps only in-frame clones here, not all; method: immunoSEQ multiplex PCR. The sample comprises around 30,000 clones, around 75% of which are singletons, and 10% rests with the top ten. The sample was breast tumor tissue. These receptors all come from a person aged 30-39 years with breast cancer. Each CDR3 is given with its conserved first and last residue. A D gene is named only where the DNA matches it firmly. For some rows the clone size is stated as once, few or many, or as a class when expanded; others skip it.

j_gene	d_gene	len	v_gene	abundance	CDR3aa	CDR3nt
TRBJ1-1	NA	12	TRBV28	NA	CASSSTNTEAFF	TGTGCCAGCAGTTCCACTAACACTGAAGCTTTCTTT
TRBJ1-4	TRBD1	16	TRBV2	NA	CASRRGQGAINEKLFF	TGTGCCAGCAGACGCGGACAGGGGGCTATAAATGAAAAACTGTTTTTT
TRBJ2-1	NA	15	TRBV2	NA	CASSELSGSYNEQFF	TGTGCCAGCAGTGAACTCAGCGGCTCCTACAATGAGCAGTTCTTC
TRBJ2-7	TRBD1	13	TRBV29-1	NA	CSVVGTGGYEQYF	TGCAGCGTTGTAGGGACAGGAGGGTACGAGCAGTACTTC
TRBJ1-2	NA	14	TRBV7-9	NA	CASSLLGIGYGYTF	TGTGCCAGCAGCTTACTCGGCATCGGCTATGGCTACACCTTC
TRBJ2-7	NA	12	TRBV7-9	NA	CASKDGTYEQYF	TGTGCCAGCAAGGACGGTACCTACGAGCAGTACTTC
TRBJ2-5	TRBD1	14	TRBV5-4	few	CASSRQGAVETQYF	TGTGCCAGCAGCCGACAGGGGGCTGTGGAGACCCAGTACTTC
TRBJ1-6	NA	16	TRBV10-3	few	CATGEVGPGWNSPLHF	TGTGCCACGGGGGAAGTCGGGCCAGGATGGAATTCACCCCTCCACTTT
TRBJ1-2	NA	12	TRBV11-2	NA	CASSESNYGYTF	TGTGCCAGCAGTGAGAGTAACTATGGCTACACCTTC
TRBJ2-7	NA	12	TRBV10-3	NA	CAISAREYEQYF	TGTGCCATCAGTGCAAGGGAGTACGAGCAGTACTTC
TRBJ2-1	NA	11	TRBV19	NA	CASLWYNEQFF	TGTGCCAGTTTATGGTACAATGAGCAGTTCTTC
TRBJ2-7	NA	14	TRBV11-2	NA	CASGGPREDLAQYF	TGTGCCAGTGGGGGGCCAAGAGAAGATTTAGCGCAGTACTTC
TRBJ1-2	NA	13	TRBV5-6	NA	CASSLDNNYGYTF	TGTGCCAGCAGCTTGGACAATAACTATGGCTACACCTTC
TRBJ2-1	TRBD2	17	TRBV7-9	NA	CASSLELAGPAYNEQFF	TGTGCCAGCAGCTTAGAACTAGCGGGACCCGCTTACAATGAGCAGTTCTTC
TRBJ1-5	TRBD1	15	TRBV7-8	few	CASSSNRDRMFPQHF	TGTGCCAGCAGCTCTAACCGGGACAGGATGTTTCCCCAGCATTTT
TRBJ1-2	TRBD1	15	TRBV2	NA	CASSSGTDVNYGYTF	TGTGCCAGCAGCTCTGGGACAGACGTAAACTATGGCTACACCTTC
TRBJ2-3	TRBD2	16	TRBV5-1	NA	CASSLITSGSTDTQYF	TGCGCCAGCAGCCTAATAACTAGCGGGAGCACAGATACGCAGTATTTT
TRBJ1-4	NA	13	TRBV7-9	NA	CATSEQTLGKLFF	TGTGCCACCTCAGAGCAGACATTAGGAAAACTGTTTTTT
TRBJ2-1	NA	17	TRBV5-1	NA	CASSYSESYTIYNEQFF	TGCGCCAGCAGCTATTCCGAAAGCTACACAATCTACAATGAGCAGTTCTTC
TRBJ2-7	TRBD1	13	TRBV2	NA	CASRVRGPHEQYF	TGTGCCAGCCGAGTAAGGGGGCCCCACGAGCAGTACTTC
TRBJ1-2	NA	14	TRBV4-1	NA	CASSDQTHNYGYTF	TGCGCCAGCAGTGATCAAACTCATAACTATGGCTACACCTTC
TRBJ2-3	TRBD2	15	TRBV9	NA	CASSVGLAGTDTQYF	TGTGCCAGCAGCGTAGGACTAGCGGGGACAGATACGCAGTATTTT
TRBJ2-5	TRBD2	15	TRBV2	NA	CASSPSGTYQETQYF	TGTGCCAGCAGTCCTAGCGGGACGTACCAAGAGACCCAGTACTTC
TRBJ1-1	NA	14	TRBV5-8	NA	CASSFRRRGSEAFF	TGTGCCAGCAGCTTCAGAAGGAGAGGTTCTGAAGCTTTCTTT
TRBJ2-1	TRBD2	18	TRBV10-2	NA	CASSGELAERSSYNEQFF	TGCGCCTCTTCCGGGGAACTAGCGGAGAGAAGCTCCTACAATGAGCAGTTCTTC
TRBJ2-5	NA	14	TRBV15	NA	CATSRDSGQETQYF	TGTGCCACCAGCAGAGATTCAGGGCAAGAGACCCAGTACTTC
TRBJ2-7	NA	12	TRBV16	once	CASSQSVRGRYF	TGTGCCAGCAGCCAATCGGTGAGGGGCAGATACTTC
TRBJ2-2	NA	15	TRBV11-3	NA	CASSFSGANTGELFF	TGTGCCAGCAGCTTTTCAGGCGCGAACACCGGGGAGCTGTTTTTT
TRBJ2-7	NA	13	TRBV14	few	CASSQAWGVEQYF	TGTGCCAGCAGCCAAGCCTGGGGGGTCGAGCAGTACTTC
TRBJ1-1	NA	13	TRBV6-4	NA	CASSTAPNTEAFF	TGTGCCAGCAGTACCGCCCCGAACACTGAAGCTTTCTTT
TRBJ1-2	NA	11	TRBV21-1	NA	CASRKRPGYTF	TGTGCCAGCAGGAAGCGACCGGGCTACACCTTC
TRBJ2-3	TRBD1	14	TRBV2	NA	CATADRPRTDTQYF	TGTGCCACCGCGGACAGGCCACGCACAGATACGCAGTATTTT